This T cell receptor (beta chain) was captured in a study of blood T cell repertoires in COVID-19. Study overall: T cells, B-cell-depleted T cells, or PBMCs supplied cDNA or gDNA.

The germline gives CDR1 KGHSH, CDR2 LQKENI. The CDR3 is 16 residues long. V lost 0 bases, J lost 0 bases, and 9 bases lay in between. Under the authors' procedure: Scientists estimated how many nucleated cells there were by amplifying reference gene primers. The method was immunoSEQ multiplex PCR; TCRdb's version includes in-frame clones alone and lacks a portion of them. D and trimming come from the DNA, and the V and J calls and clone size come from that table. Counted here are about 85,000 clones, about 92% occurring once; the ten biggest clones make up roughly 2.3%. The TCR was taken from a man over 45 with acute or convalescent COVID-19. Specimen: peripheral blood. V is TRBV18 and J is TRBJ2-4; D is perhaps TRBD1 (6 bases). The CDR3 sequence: CASSPPGGLAKNIQYF. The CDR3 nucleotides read TGTGCCAGCTCACCACCTGGGGGCCTAGCCAAAAACATTCAGTACTTC.